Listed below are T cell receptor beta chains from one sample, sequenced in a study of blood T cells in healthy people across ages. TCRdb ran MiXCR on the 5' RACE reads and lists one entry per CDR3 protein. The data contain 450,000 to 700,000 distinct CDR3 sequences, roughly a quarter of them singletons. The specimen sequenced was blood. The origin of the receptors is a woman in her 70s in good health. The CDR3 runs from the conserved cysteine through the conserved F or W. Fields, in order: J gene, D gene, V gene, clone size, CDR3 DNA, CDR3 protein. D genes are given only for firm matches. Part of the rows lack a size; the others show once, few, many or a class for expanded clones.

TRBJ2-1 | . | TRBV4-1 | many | TGCGCCAGCAGCCAAAATAACGTGGAGCAGTTCTTC | CASSQNNVEQFF
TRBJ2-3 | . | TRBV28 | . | TGTGCCAGCAGGTCGGCGGGAACAGATACGCAGTATTTT | CASRSAGTDTQYF
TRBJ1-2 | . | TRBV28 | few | TGTGCCAGCAGTTCGGGACCGCATAACTATGGCTACACCTTC | CASSSGPHNYGYTF
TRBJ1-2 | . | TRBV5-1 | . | TGCGCCAGCAGCCCAGCACCAGGGGTCTCTAACTATGACTACACCTTC | CASSPAPGVSNYDYTF
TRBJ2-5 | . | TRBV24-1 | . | TGTGCCACCAGTGATGATGCAGAGACCCAGTACTTC | CATSDDAETQYF
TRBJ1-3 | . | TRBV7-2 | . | TGTGCCAGCAGCCCCAAGAACACCATATATTTT | CASSPKNTIYF
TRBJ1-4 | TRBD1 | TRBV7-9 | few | TGTGCCAGCAGCTTTGGAGGGACAGCGAATGAAAAACTGTTTTTT | CASSFGGTANEKLFF
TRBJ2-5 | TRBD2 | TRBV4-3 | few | TGCGCCAGCAGCCAAGATTGGCTAGCGGGAAAAGAGACCCAGTACTTC | CASSQDWLAGKETQYF
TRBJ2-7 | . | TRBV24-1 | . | TGTGCCACCAGTGGAGGGGGGTTTCTGGACGAGCAGTACTTC | CATSGGGFLDEQYF
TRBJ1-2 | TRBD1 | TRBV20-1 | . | TGCAGTGCTGTCCGACAGGGGAAGGCTGGCTACACCTTC | CSAVRQGKAGYTF
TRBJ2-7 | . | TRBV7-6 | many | TGTGCCAGCAGCTTAGCGGCGAAGACCTCCTACGAGCAGTACTTC | CASSLAAKTSYEQYF
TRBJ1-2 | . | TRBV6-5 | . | TGTGCCAGCAGTTACTCGAGACGGGGGCGGACGAATGGCTACACCTTC | CASSYSRRGRTNGYTF
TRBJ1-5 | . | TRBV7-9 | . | TGTGCCAGCAGCTTAGAGGGGGGGGCCGGTCACCAGCCCCAGCATTTT | CASSLEGGAGHQPQHF
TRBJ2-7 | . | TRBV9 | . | TGTGCCATCATATCGTTAGGGAGCTACTACGAGCAGTACTTC | CAIISLGSYYEQYF
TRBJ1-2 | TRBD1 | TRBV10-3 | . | TGTGCCGCCACAGGGGCCGGCCCTTATGGCTACACCTTC | CAATGAGPYGYTF
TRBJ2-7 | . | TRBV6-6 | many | TGTGCCAGCAAGGGGTCGGCTTACGAGCAGTACTTC | CASKGSAYEQYF
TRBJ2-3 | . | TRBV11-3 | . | TGTGCCAGTGGCTACTCGGGGGCGAATACGCAGTATTTT | CASGYSGANTQYF
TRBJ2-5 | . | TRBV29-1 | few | TGCAGCTCGATAGGTAGCGCGGAGACCCAGTACTTC | CSSIGSAETQYF
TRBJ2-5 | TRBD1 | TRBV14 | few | TGTGCCAGCAGCCAAGGCAGGGGGCCCCGGTACCAAGAGACCCAGTACTTC | CASSQGRGPRYQETQYF
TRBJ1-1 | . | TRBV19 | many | TGTGCCAGTAGTGGGAGGAGAAACACTGAAGCTTTCTTT | CASSGRRNTEAFF
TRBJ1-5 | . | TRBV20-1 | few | TGCAGTGCTAGAACCGATAGCAATCAGCCCCAGCATTTT | CSARTDSNQPQHF
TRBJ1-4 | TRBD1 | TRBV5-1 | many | TGCGCCAGCAGCTTCGGGACAGGGGAGGAAAAACTGTTTTTT | CASSFGTGEEKLFF
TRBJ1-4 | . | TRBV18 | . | TGTGCCAGCTCACCGGTAAATGAAAAACTGTTTTTT | CASSPVNEKLFF
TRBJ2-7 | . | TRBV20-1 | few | TGCAGTGGTGCCCCGGGGGGCCAGGCCCACGAGCAGTACTTC | CSGAPGGQAHEQYF
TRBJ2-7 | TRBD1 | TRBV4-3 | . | TGCGCCAGCAGCCAAGGCTGGGACAGTTCGGGCGAGCAGTACTTC | CASSQGWDSSGEQYF
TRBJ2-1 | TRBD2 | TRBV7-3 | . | TGTGCCAGCAGCTTAAGAGGGACTAGCGGGGGCGGTGAGCAGTTCTTC | CASSLRGTSGGGEQFF
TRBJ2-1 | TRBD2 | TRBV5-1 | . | TGCGCCAGCAGCCCGACCGGGACTAGCGGGGACAATGAGCATTTCTTC | CASSPTGTSGDNEHFF
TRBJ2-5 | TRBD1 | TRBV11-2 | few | TGTGCCAACCGGGACAGGAATCAAGAGACCCAGTACTTC | CANRDRNQETQYF
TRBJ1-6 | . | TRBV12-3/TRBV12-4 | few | TGTGCCAGCAGTCCTGGGACGGTCTACTCACCCCTCCACTTT | CASSPGTVYSPLHF
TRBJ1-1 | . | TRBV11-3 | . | TGTGCCAGCAGCTTAGAAGGGGGGATTAACACTGAAGCTTTCTTT | CASSLEGGINTEAFF
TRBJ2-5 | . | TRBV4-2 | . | TGTGCCAGCAGCCAAGAGGATGCCCTGAGGGAGACCCAGTACTTC | CASSQEDALRETQYF
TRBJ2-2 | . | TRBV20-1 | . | TGCAGTGCCATCCGGGGGGCAGGGACCGGGGAGCTGTTTTTT | CSAIRGAGTGELFF
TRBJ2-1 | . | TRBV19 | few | TGTGCCAGTAGTATGTGGGACTTTGAGCAGTTCTTC | CASSMWDFEQFF
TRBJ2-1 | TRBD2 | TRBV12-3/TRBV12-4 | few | TGTGCCAGCAGTCAAGAGGCGGGGGATGAGCAGTTCTTC | CASSQEAGDEQFF
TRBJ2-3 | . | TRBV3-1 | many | TGTGCCAGCAGCCAAGGGGCCCGCACAGATACGCAGTATTTT | CASSQGARTDTQYF
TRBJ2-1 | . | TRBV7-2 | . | TGTGCCAGCAGCTTAGTTTCCTACAATGAGCAGTTCTTC | CASSLVSYNEQFF
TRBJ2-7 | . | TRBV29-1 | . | TGCAGCGTTGATGACGGCGGATCCTACGAGCAGTACTTC | CSVDDGGSYEQYF
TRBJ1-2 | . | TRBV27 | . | TGTGCCACCTCAATTTCCGGGACTCTCTATGGCTACACCTTC | CATSISGTLYGYTF
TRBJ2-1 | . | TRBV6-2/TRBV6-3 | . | TGTGCCAGCAGTAATCAGGGGCTGCTGGATGAGCAGTTCTTC | CASSNQGLLDEQFF
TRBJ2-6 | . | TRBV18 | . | TGTGCCAGCTCACGGGATCTCGGGGCCAACGTCCTGACTTTC | CASSRDLGANVLTF
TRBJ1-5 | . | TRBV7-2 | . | TGTGCCAGCAACTCCTTTAAAAATCAGCCCCAGCATTTT | CASNSFKNQPQHF
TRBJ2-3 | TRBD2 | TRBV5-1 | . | TGCGCCAGCAGCCCCGGGACTAGCCACACATCGATCACAGATACGCAGTATTTT | CASSPGTSHTSITDTQYF
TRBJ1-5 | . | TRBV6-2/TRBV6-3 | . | TGTGCCAGCAGTTGGCCCCCAACTAGGAATCAGCCCCAGCATTTT | CASSWPPTRNQPQHF
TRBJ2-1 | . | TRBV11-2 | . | TGTGCCAGCAGCTTAGGCGGGCACAATGAGCAGTTCTTC | CASSLGGHNEQFF
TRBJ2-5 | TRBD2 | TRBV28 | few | TGTGCCAGCAGTCTCTCGGGGATCCACCACCTTGGGGGGGTGCGGACCCAGTACTTC | CASSLSGIHHLGGVRTQYF
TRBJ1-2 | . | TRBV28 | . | TGTGCCAGCAGTGAGGGGAGACAGACCTATGGCTACACCTTC | CASSEGRQTYGYTF
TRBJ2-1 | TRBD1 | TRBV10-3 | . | TGTGCCACCGGGACAGGGAATAGCAATGAGCAGTTCTTC | CATGTGNSNEQFF
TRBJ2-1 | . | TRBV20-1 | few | TGCAGTGCTAGAGGCTTCAATGAGCAGTTCTTC | CSARGFNEQFF
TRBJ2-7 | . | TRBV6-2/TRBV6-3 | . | TGTGCCAGCAGCAGGACAGCTATAAGCTCCTACGAGCAGTACTTC | CASSRTAISSYEQYF
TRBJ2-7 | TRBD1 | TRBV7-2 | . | TGTGCCAGCAGCTTCTTGGACAGGAACTACGAGCAGTACTTC | CASSFLDRNYEQYF
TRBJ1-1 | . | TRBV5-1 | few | TGCGCCAGCAGCCCGGGACTGCCCCCTGCTGAAGCTTTCTTT | CASSPGLPPAEAFF
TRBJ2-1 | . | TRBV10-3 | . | TGTGCCATCAGGGGAGACAGAAACAATGAGCAGTTCTTC | CAIRGDRNNEQFF
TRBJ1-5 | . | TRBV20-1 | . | TGCAGTGCTAGAGAATGGAGGGCCGGCGATCAGCCCCAGCATTTT | CSAREWRAGDQPQHF
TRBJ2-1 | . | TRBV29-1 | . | TGCAGCGTTGTTGGGGACAAAATCTCCTACAATGAGCAGTTCTTC | CSVVGDKISYNEQFF
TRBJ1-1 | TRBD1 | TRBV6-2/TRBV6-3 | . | TGTGCCAGCAGTAGGAATCAGGGGGGGACTGAAGCTTTCTTT | CASSRNQGGTEAFF
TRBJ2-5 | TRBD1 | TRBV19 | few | TGTGCCAGTAGCCAAACGCCCGCGAGGGGGCTGGAGACCCAGTACTTC | CASSQTPARGLETQYF